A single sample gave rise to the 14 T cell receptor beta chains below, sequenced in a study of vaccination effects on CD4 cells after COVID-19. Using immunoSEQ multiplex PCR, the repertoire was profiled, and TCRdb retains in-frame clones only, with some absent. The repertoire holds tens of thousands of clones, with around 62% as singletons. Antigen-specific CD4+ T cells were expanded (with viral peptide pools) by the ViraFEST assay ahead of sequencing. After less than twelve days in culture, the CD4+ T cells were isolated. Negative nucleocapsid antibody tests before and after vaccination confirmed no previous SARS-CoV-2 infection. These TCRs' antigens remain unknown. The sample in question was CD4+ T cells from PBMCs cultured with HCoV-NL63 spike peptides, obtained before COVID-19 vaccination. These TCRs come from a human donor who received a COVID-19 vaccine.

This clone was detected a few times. The CDR3 DNA follows: TGCGCCAGCAAAATGAGCGGTACCTACGAGCAGTACTTC. Translation: CASKMSGTYEQYF. V and J are TRBV5-1 and TRBJ2-7; D is perhaps TRBD2 (5 bases). Germline CDR1 SGHRS, CDR2 YFSETQ. There are 13 residues in the CDR3. Between the trimmed V and J ends, which lost 6 bases and 2 bases, there was a span of 12 bases. The full variable domain, rest sourced from reference TRBV5-1 and TRBJ2-7, is KAGVTQTPRYLIKTRGQQVTLSCSPISGHRSVSWYQQTPGQGLQFLFEYFSETQRNKGNFPGRFSGRQFSNSRSEMNVSTLELGDSALYLCASKMSGTYEQYFGPGTRLTVT.

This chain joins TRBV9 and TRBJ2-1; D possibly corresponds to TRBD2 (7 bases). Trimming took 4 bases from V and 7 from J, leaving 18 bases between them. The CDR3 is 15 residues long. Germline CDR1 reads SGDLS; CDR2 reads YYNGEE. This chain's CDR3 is CASSLGGGPGNEQFF. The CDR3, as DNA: TGTGCCAGCAGCTTGGGAGGGGGGCCTGGAAATGAGCAGTTCTTC.

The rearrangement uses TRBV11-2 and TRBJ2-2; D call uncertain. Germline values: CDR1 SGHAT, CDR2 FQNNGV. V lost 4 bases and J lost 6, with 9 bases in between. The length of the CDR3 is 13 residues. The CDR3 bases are TGTGCCAGCAGCTCACAGCTGTCCGGGGAGCTGTTTTTT. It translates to CASSSQLSGELFF.

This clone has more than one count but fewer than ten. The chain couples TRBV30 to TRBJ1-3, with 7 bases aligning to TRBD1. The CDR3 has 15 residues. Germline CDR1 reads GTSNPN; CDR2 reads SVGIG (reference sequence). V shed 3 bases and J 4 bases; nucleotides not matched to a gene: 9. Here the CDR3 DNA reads TGTGCCTGGAGGGCACAGACAGGGTCCGGAAACACCATATATTTT. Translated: CAWRAQTGSGNTIYF.

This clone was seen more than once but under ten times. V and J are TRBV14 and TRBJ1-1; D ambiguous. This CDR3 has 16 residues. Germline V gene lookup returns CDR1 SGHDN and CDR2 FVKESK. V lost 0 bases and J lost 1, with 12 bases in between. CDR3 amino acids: CASSQDFGTWNTEAFF. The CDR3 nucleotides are TGTGCCAGCAGCCAAGATTTCGGAACCTGGAACACTGAAGCTTTCTTT. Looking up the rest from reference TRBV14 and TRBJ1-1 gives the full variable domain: EAGVTQFPSHSVIEKGQTVTLRCDPISGHDNLYWYRRVMGKEIKFLLHFVKESKQDESGMPNNRFLAERTGGTYSTLKVQPAELEDSGVYFCASSQDFGTWNTEAFFGQGTRLTVV.

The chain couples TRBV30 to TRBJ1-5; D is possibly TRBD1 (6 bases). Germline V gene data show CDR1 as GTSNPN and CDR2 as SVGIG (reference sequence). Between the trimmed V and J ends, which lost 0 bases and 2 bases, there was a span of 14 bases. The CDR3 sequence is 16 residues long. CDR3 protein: CAWSVRRGDGNQPQHF. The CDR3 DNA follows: TGTGCCTGGAGTGTACGTAGGGGGGATGGCAATCAGCCCCAGCATTTT.

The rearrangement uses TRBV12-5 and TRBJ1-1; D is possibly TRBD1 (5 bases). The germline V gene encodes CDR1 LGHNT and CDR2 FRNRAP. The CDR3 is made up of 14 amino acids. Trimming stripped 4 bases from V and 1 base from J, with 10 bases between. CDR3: CASGSGTENTEAFF. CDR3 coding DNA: TGTGCTAGTGGTTCCGGGACGGAGAACACTGAAGCTTTCTTT.

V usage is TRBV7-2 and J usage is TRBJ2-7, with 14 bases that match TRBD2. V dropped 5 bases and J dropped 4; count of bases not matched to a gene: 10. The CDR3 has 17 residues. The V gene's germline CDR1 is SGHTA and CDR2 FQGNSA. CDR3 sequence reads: CASSPMAGTSGGYEQYF. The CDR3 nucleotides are TGTGCCAGCAGCCCCATGGCCGGGACTAGCGGGGGATACGAGCAGTACTTC. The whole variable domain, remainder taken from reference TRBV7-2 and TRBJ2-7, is GAGVSQSPSNKVTEKGKDVELRCDPISGHTALYWYRQSLGQGLEFLIYFQGNSAPDKSGLPSDRFSAERTGGSVSTLTIQRTQQEDSAVYLCASSPMAGTSGGYEQYFGPGTRLTVT.

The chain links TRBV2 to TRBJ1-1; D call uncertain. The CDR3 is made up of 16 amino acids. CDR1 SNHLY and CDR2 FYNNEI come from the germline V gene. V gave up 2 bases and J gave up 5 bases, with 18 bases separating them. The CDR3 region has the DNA TGTGCCAGCAGTGAAATCGGTGAGAGGAGGAGGACTGAAGCTTTCTTT. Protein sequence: CASSEIGERRRTEAFF.

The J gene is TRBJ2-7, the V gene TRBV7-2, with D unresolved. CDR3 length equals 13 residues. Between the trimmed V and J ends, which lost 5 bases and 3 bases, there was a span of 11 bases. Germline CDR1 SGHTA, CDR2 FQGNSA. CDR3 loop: CASSQRGVYEQYF. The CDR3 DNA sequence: TGTGCCAGCAGCCAACGAGGTGTCTACGAGCAGTACTTC.

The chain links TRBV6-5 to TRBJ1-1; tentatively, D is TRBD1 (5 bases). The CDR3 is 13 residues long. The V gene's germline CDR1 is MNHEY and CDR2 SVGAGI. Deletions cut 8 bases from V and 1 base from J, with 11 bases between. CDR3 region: CASRRQQNTEAFF. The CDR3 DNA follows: TGTGCCAGCCGACGACAGCAGAACACTGAAGCTTTCTTT.

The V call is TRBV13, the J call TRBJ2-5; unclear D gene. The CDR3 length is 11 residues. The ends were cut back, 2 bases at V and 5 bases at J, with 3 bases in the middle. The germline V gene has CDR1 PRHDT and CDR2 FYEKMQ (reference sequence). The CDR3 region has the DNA TGTGCCAGCAGCTTACGTGAGACCCAGTACTTC. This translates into CASSLRETQYF.

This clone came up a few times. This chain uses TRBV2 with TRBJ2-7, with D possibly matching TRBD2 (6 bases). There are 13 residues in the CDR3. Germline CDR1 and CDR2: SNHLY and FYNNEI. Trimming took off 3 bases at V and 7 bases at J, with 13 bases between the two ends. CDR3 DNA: TGTGCCAGCAGTGACCCGGGGGAGGCGGAGCAGTACTTC. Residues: CASSDPGEAEQYF.

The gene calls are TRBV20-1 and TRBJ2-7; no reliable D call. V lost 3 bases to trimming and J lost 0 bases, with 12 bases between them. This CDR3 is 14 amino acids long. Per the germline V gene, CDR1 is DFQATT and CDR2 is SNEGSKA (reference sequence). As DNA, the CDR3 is TGCAGTGCTAGTGCCGGGTCGAGCTCCTACGAGCAGTACTTC. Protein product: CSASAGSSSYEQYF.